Listed below are T cell receptor beta chains from one sample, sequenced in a study of cytomegalovirus exposure and HLA in healthy donors. The assay was immunoSEQ multiplex PCR, and TCRdb's table has in-frame clones only and misses some. Of 150,000 to 200,000 clones listed, about three quarters were seen once; the top ten hold around 2.8%. Sequenced input: PBMCs. The receptors come from a woman between 40 and 55 years old in good health and CMV-seropositive. Both conserved end residues are part of each CDR3. D genes are given only for firm matches. Expanded clones get a size class; other rows say once, few or many, or leave the size out.

V gene	D gene	clone size	J gene	CDR3 DNA	CDR3 protein
TRBV11-2	NA	NA	TRBJ1-2	TGTGCCAGCAGCTTTACAGGGAACTATGGCTACACCTTC	CASSFTGNYGYTF
TRBV19	TRBD1	NA	TRBJ1-1	TGTGCCAGTTCAACAGGGGGCGCGAACACTGAAGCTTTCTTT	CASSTGGANTEAFF
TRBV19	TRBD2	NA	TRBJ2-3	TGTGCCAGTAGTATCAGCGGGGGGAGCACAGATACGCAGTATTTT	CASSISGGSTDTQYF
TRBV4-3	NA	few	TRBJ1-1	TGCGCCAGCAGCTATCAATGGGGGGGAACTGAAGCTTTCTTT	CASSYQWGGTEAFF
TRBV28	NA	NA	TRBJ1-4	TGTGCCAGCAGCCCCCCCCGCCCGCGCCATAGTAATGAAAAACTGTTTTTT	CASSPPRPRHSNEKLFF
TRBV25-1	NA	NA	TRBJ2-7	TGTGCCAGCAGTGAATCGGCAGACAGCTCCTACGAGCAGTACTTC	CASSESADSSYEQYF
TRBV27	NA	NA	TRBJ1-1	TGTGCCAGCAGGACCGGCTGGGGGGTCACTGAAGCTTTCTTT	CASRTGWGVTEAFF
TRBV29-1	NA	NA	TRBJ2-7	TGCAGCGTTGGCAGGGAATGGCCCTACGAGCAGTACTTC	CSVGREWPYEQYF
TRBV13	NA	NA	TRBJ2-7	TGTGCCAGCAGCCTCACGACTTCTAAAAGCTCCTACGGGCAGTACTTC	CASSLTTSKSSYGQYF
TRBV7-2	NA	NA	TRBJ2-7	TGTGCCAGCAGCTTAGACATCCCGGGTATCTACGAGCAGTACTTC	CASSLDIPGIYEQYF
TRBV5-4	NA	NA	TRBJ2-1	TGTGCCAGCAGCTTGGAGGAGGGTGGCGAAGTCTTC	CASSLEEGGEVF
TRBV6-6	TRBD1	NA	TRBJ1-4	TGTGCCAGCAGTCGGACAGGGCCGAGCGAAAAACTGTTTTTT	CASSRTGPSEKLFF
TRBV11-2	NA	NA	TRBJ1-2	TGTGCCAGCAGCCCCCTCCGACGGGATCTACCTAACTATGGCTACACCTTC	CASSPLRRDLPNYGYTF
TRBV5-4	TRBD1	NA	TRBJ2-1	TGTGCCAGCAGACGGGACAGCTCCTACAATGAGCAGTTCTTC	CASRRDSSYNEQFF
TRBV28	TRBD1	NA	TRBJ2-2	TGTGCCAGCAGTTTCGGACAGGGCAGGGACACCGGGGAGCTGTTTTTT	CASSFGQGRDTGELFF
TRBV25-1	TRBD1	NA	TRBJ1-2	TGTGCCAGCAGTGAAGAGGGGGCAGGGAATGGCTATGGCTACACCTTC	CASSEEGAGNGYGYTF
TRBV29-1	NA	NA	TRBJ2-7	TGCAGCGTTGAAGATCTTTTGGCAAACGAGCAGTACTTC	CSVEDLLANEQYF
TRBV2	NA	once	TRBJ1-5	TGTGCCAGTTCCGGGACACTTAGCAATCAGCCCCAGCATTTT	CASSGTLSNQPQHF
TRBV7-2	TRBD1	NA	TRBJ1-2	TGTGCCAGCAGCTCCCTGACAGGGAGGAGGGGATTTGACTATGGCTACACCTTC	CASSSLTGRRGFDYGYTF
TRBV7-2	NA	few	TRBJ2-3	TGTGCCAGCAGCCCCCGGAGAAAGGATACGCAGTATTTT	CASSPRRKDTQYF
TRBV6-5	NA	NA	TRBJ1-5	TGTGCCAGCACCAAGGACAGTTATAGCAATCAGCCCCAGCATTTT	CASTKDSYSNQPQHF
TRBV28	NA	NA	TRBJ2-7	TGTGCCACCTCTGGGCCTTCTTACGAGCAGTACTTC	CATSGPSYEQYF
TRBV7-2	NA	NA	TRBJ2-1	TGTGCCAGCAGCCGCAGCGGACCTTCCTACAATGAGCAGTTCTTC	CASSRSGPSYNEQFF
TRBV2	NA	NA	TRBJ1-6	TGTGCCAGCAGCCCACAGGGTGGTAATTCACCCCTCCACTTT	CASSPQGGNSPLHF
TRBV4-3	TRBD1	few	TRBJ2-7	TGCGCCAGCAGCCAGGACAGGGGGCGATACGAGCAGTACTTC	CASSQDRGRYEQYF
TRBV28	TRBD1	NA	TRBJ1-1	TGTGCCAGCAGTCCCGGACAGGGACGCACTGAAGCTTTCTTT	CASSPGQGRTEAFF
TRBV5-1	NA	few	TRBJ1-1	TGCGCCAGCAGCTTGCCGAGCCGCCCTGACACTGAAGCTTTCTTT	CASSLPSRPDTEAFF
TRBV9	NA	NA	TRBJ1-3	TGTGCCAGCAGCGTAGACGTCTTCGCGGCACCCTCTGGAAACACCATATATTTT	CASSVDVFAAPSGNTIYF
TRBV19	TRBD1	NA	TRBJ2-5	TGTGCCACCAGGGAGGACAGGGGAAGAGAGACCCAGTACTTC	CATREDRGRETQYF
TRBV5-4	TRBD2	NA	TRBJ2-7	TGTGCCAGCAGCCCGATATCTTGGGCTAGCGGGAGCTACGAGCAGTACTTC	CASSPISWASGSYEQYF
TRBV11-2	NA	NA	TRBJ1-2	TGTGCCAGCAGCTTATATGGTGCGGGGCCTGGGGGCTACACCTTC	CASSLYGAGPGGYTF
TRBV19	NA	NA	TRBJ2-1	TGTGCCAGTAGTCCCGGCCCCGGGATCCAACAAAACAATGAGCAGTTCTTC	CASSPGPGIQQNNEQFF
TRBV4-3	NA	few	TRBJ2-7	TGCGCCAGCAGCCAAGATCTGACGGGGGGCCAGTTCGGGCAGTACTTC	CASSQDLTGGQFGQYF
TRBV29-1	TRBD1	NA	TRBJ1-2	TGCAGCGTTGAAGTAAGGCAGGGGGCCGTAGGCTACACCTTC	CSVEVRQGAVGYTF
TRBV10-3	TRBD1	NA	TRBJ2-7	TGTGCCATCAGACCCGGGACAGGGGGCTACGAGCAGTACTTC	CAIRPGTGGYEQYF
TRBV27	NA	NA	TRBJ2-3	TGTGCCAGCAGCCAGTTGGGGGGGGCGTTTTTGAACACAGATACGCAGTATTTT	CASSQLGGAFLNTDTQYF
TRBV19	NA	NA	TRBJ2-5	TGTGCCAGTAGTTTCGGGGTAGGGCAAGAGACCCAGTACTTC	CASSFGVGQETQYF
TRBV5-1	NA	NA	TRBJ1-5	TGCGCCAGCAGCCCTGGACACGGAGATAGCAATCAGCCCCAGCATTTT	CASSPGHGDSNQPQHF
TRBV7-9	TRBD2	NA	TRBJ2-5	TGTGCCAGCAGCCCGAAGGTAGCGGGGGGGCTAGAGACCCAGTACTTC	CASSPKVAGGLETQYF
TRBV29-1	TRBD1	NA	TRBJ2-7	TGCAGCGTTTCACCCGGGACAGGGGTATCCTACGAGCAGTACTTC	CSVSPGTGVSYEQYF
TRBV2	TRBD1	NA	TRBJ1-5	TGTGCCAGCAGTGAAGGGCCCCTGGACAGGGGCGGACGGCCCAGTCAGCCCCAGCATTTT	CASSEGPLDRGGRPSQPQHF
TRBV6-8	NA	NA	TRBJ2-7	TGTGCCAGCAGCCGACAATACGAGCAGTACTTC	CASSRQYEQYF
TRBV2	TRBD1	NA	TRBJ2-3	TGTGCCAGCAGCCCGACAGGGGCGCTAGATACGCAGTATTTT	CASSPTGALDTQYF
TRBV7-8	TRBD1	once	TRBJ2-1	TGTGCCAGCAGCTCTCACCTGGACAGGTTGACCTCTCCGCCCAATGAGCAGTTCTTC	CASSSHLDRLTSPPNEQFF
TRBV7-2	NA	NA	TRBJ1-5	TGTGCCAGCAGCTTAGGGGCAGGTAATCAGCCCCAGCATTTT	CASSLGAGNQPQHF
TRBV2	TRBD2	NA	TRBJ2-2	TGTGCCAGCAGCCCAACCGGACTAGCGGGTAGACTATACACCGGGGAGCTGTTTTTT	CASSPTGLAGRLYTGELFF
TRBV7-9	TRBD1	NA	TRBJ1-1	TGTGCCAGCAGCCTGCAGCAGGGGGAGACCACTGAAGCTTTCTTT	CASSLQQGETTEAFF
TRBV7-9	NA	once	TRBJ1-3	TGTGCCAGCAGCTCTTATCTCGGAAACACCATATATTTT	CASSSYLGNTIYF
TRBV7-9	TRBD2	NA	TRBJ2-3	TGTGCCAGCAGCTTAGCACGCGGGAGGCTTTCTACTAGCACAGATATGCAGTATTTT	CASSLARGRLSTSTDMQYF
TRBV6-6	NA	NA	TRBJ1-5	TGTGCCAGCAGTTCACGACAGCAATATCAGCCCCAGCATTTT	CASSSRQQYQPQHF
TRBV5-5	TRBD1	once	TRBJ2-1	TGTGCCAGCAGCTACACAGGGGGAGCCTACAATGAGCAGTTCTTC	CASSYTGGAYNEQFF
TRBV7-2	NA	NA	TRBJ1-2	TGTGCCAGCAGCAGGGATGGAACCGGAGTTTCGGGGTATGGCTACACCTTC	CASSRDGTGVSGYGYTF
TRBV12-5	TRBD1	NA	TRBJ2-2	TGTGCTAGTGGTTTGGCCCGAAAATCAGGACAGGGACCCGTAGAGAACACCGGGGAGCTGTTTTTT	CASGLARKSGQGPVENTGELFF
TRBV5-1	NA	few	TRBJ2-7	TGCGCCAGCAGGTCAGGGGGGACCTCCTACGAGCAGTACTTC	CASRSGGTSYEQYF
TRBV30	NA	NA	TRBJ2-7	TGTGCCTGGAGGGGAACAGGGAGAAGGATCTACGAGCAGTACTTC	CAWRGTGRRIYEQYF
TRBV6-5	TRBD1	NA	TRBJ2-7	TGTGCCAGCGGTCAGAATAGGGGGCACGCCGAGCAGTACTTC	CASGQNRGHAEQYF
TRBV7-2	NA	NA	TRBJ2-5	TGTGCCAGCAGCTTAATCCGGGGATTCCAAGAGACCCAGTACTTC	CASSLIRGFQETQYF
TRBV28	TRBD1	once	TRBJ1-2	TGTGCCAGCAGTTATGGGACAGGGGGAAATGGCTACACCTTC	CASSYGTGGNGYTF
TRBV6-5	NA	NA	TRBJ2-7	TGTGCCAGTTTCCCGGCGGGGAGTTCCTACGAGCAGTACTTC	CASFPAGSSYEQYF